The 30 T cell receptor beta chains given below trace back to one sample, sequenced in a study of CD8+ T cells in alopecia areata. Extracted RNA was reverse transcribed into cDNA, the sequencing template. Clones were read by immunoSEQ multiplex PCR, and TCRdb kept only the in-frame ones, dropping some. The table includes a few hundred thousand clones, about 56% detected once. The sequencing input was CD8+ T cells sorted from blood. These receptors all come from a human donor in good health.

The gene calls are TRBV2 and TRBJ2-1; 14 bases are a match to TRBD2. The V gene's germline CDR1 is SNHLY and CDR2 FYNNEI. Trimming removed 3 bases from V and 9 bases from J; junction bases left unmatched: 19. The CDR3 runs to 20 residues. CDR3 sequence (DNA): TGTGCCAGCAGTGACCCAACCCCAACCCTGACTAGCGGGGGGGCTAGTGAGCAGTTCTTC. It is translated as CASSDPTPTLTSGGASEQFF.

The sample holds one count of this clone. CDR3 coding DNA: TGTGCCTGGAGTGTTTGGGACCAAGCTAACTATGGCTACACCTTC. Translating it yields CAWSVWDQANYGYTF. V and J are TRBV30 and TRBJ1-2, with TRBD1 as a possible D gene (5 bases). V shed 0 bases and J shed 0 bases, with 11 bases lying between them. Germline V gene data show CDR1 as GTSNPN and CDR2 as SVGIG (reference sequence). This CDR3 region has 15 residues.

The chain has TRBV2 and TRBJ1-1; 7 bases are shared with TRBD1. The CDR3 consists of 13 residues. Germline CDR1 is SNHLY and CDR2 is FYNNEI. Unmatched junction bases numbered 3, after V lost 6 bases and J lost 2 bases. The CDR3 loop is CASSRDSNTEAFF. CDR3 DNA sequence: TGTGCCAGCAGCCGGGACAGCAACACTGAAGCTTTCTTT.

This clone has a handful of counts. This chain connects TRBV28 to TRBJ1-5; 7 bases are shared with TRBD1. Germline V gives CDR1 MDHEN, CDR2 SYDVKM. Trimming at V came to 7 bases and at J to 5 bases, leaving 14 bases not matched to a gene. The CDR3 is 16 residues long. The CDR3 loop is CASIPKQGPLYQPQHF. CDR3 sequence (DNA): TGTGCCAGCATCCCGAAACAGGGGCCCCTCTATCAGCCCCAGCATTTT.

The J gene is TRBJ2-3, the V gene TRBV27; 14 positions match TRBD2. The CDR3 length is 15 residues. The germline V gene encodes CDR1 MNHEY and CDR2 SMNVEV (reference sequence). The V and J ends lost 5 bases and 4 bases, in that order; junction bases with no gene match: 2. The CDR3, as DNA: TGTGCCAGCAGTGTGACTAGCGGGGGGGCAGATACGCAGTATTTT. It yields the protein CASSVTSGGADTQYF.

This clone was counted only a few times. J is TRBJ1-2 and V is TRBV6-6, with no clear D. Trimming took off 8 bases at V and 4 bases at J, with 14 bases between the two ends. The CDR3 loop spans 13 amino acids. Germline CDR1 and CDR2: MNHNY and SVGAGI (reference sequence). This CDR3 reads CASEHSRSYGYTF. CDR3 DNA sequence: TGTGCCAGCGAACATTCCAGGAGCTATGGCTACACCTTC.

V gene TRBV4-2 combines with J gene TRBJ1-2; D is uncertain. Trimming shortened V by 6 bases and J by 8 bases, and 16 bases separated the two germline ends. Germline values: CDR1 LGHNA, CDR2 YNFKEQ. This CDR3 spans 13 amino acids. In DNA form, the CDR3 reads TGTGCCAGCAGGTCGGCGGCCGGGATGGGCTACACCTTC. Its translation: CASRSAAGMGYTF.

This chain uses TRBV29-1 with TRBJ2-5; 16 bases agree with TRBD2. Germline V gives CDR1 SQVTM, CDR2 ANQGSEA. The ends lost 4 bases at V and 5 bases at J; junction bases unmatched: 7. The CDR3 loop spans 16 amino acids. CDR3 protein: CSVGGTSGGARETQYF. In DNA form, the CDR3 reads TGCAGCGTTGGAGGGACTAGCGGGGGGGCGAGGGAGACCCAGTACTTC.

The chain links TRBV5-1 to TRBJ2-7; D might be TRBD1 (6 bases). The CDR3 sequence is 13 residues long. The V gene lost 4 bases and the J gene lost 7 bases, with 15 bases spanning the gap. Germline V gene sequence: CDR1 SGHRS, CDR2 YFSETQ. The CDR3 nucleotides are TGCGCCAGCAGCCCAACAGGGAACGGAGAGCAGTACTTC. This codes for CASSPTGNGEQYF.

This clone was counted only a few times. The rearrangement joins TRBV29-1 to TRBJ2-7; D may be TRBD1 (6 bases). In germline, CDR1 is SQVTM, CDR2 ANQGSEA. The V end lost 3 bases, the J end lost 1 base, and 7 bases lay between the germline ends. This CDR3 has 12 residues. The CDR3 here is CSVEDRSYEQYF. CDR3 in DNA: TGCAGCGTTGAGGACAGATCCTACGAGCAGTACTTC.

This clone was detected a few times. The V and J genes are TRBV29-1 and TRBJ2-3, with a weak D call TRBD1 (6 bases). CDR3 size: 13 residues. Looked up from germline, CDR1 is SQVTM and CDR2 is ANQGSEA. V lost 4 bases and J 2 bases, leaving 10 bases between the germline ends. The CDR3 nucleotides read TGCAGCGTTGGGGACACCAACACAGATACGCAGTATTTT. Translation: CSVGDTNTDTQYF.

This clone was counted between two and nine times. This chain joins TRBV19 and TRBJ1-1; D gene unclear. The CDR3 is 14 amino acids. Trimming removed 7 bases at V and 2 bases at J, with 14 bases between. Germline lookup yields CDR1 LNHDA and CDR2 SQIVND (reference sequence). The chain's CDR3 is CASTSWLLNTEAFF. The CDR3 DNA reads as TGTGCCAGTACCTCATGGCTCCTTAACACTGAAGCTTTCTTT.

This chain uses TRBV30 with TRBJ1-1; no clear D gene. The CDR3 contains 13 residues. The V gene lost 0 bases and the J gene lost 2 bases, with 7 bases spanning the gap. Germline V CDR1 and CDR2: GTSNPN, SVGIG (reference sequence). Written as DNA, the CDR3 is TGTGCCTGGAGTGTAGGTGCTAACACTGAAGCTTTCTTT. Amino acids: CAWSVGANTEAFF. Based on the CDR3 plus reference TRBV30 and TRBJ1-1, the full variable domain is SQTIHQWPATLVQPVGSPLSLECTVEGTSNPNLYWYRQAAGRGLQLLFYSVGIGQISSEVPQNLSASRPQDRQFILSSKKLLLSDSGFYLCAWSVGANTEAFFGQGTRLTVV.

There are a few counts of this clone. V usage is TRBV23-1 and J usage is TRBJ1-4, with TRBD1 identical over 9 bases. TRBV23-1 is filed as an ORF, its function uncertain. The V and J ends lost 4 bases and 11 bases, in that order; junction bases with no gene match: 8. The CDR3 is made up of 14 amino acids. CDR3 DNA sequence: TGCGCCAGCAGTCGTCGACAGGGGGTGGGGAAACTGTTTTTT. This encodes CASSRRQGVGKLFF.

V is TRBV7-7 and J is TRBJ1-6; TRBD1 aligns across 11 bases. Germline CDR1 and CDR2: SSHAT and FNYEAQ (reference sequence). The CDR3 length is 15 residues. The junction had 2 bases not matched to a gene; V was cut back by 1 base and J by 9 bases. Here the CDR3 reads CASSLDGTGGSPLHF. For the CDR3, the DNA is TGTGCCAGCAGCTTAGACGGGACAGGGGGTTCACCCCTCCACTTT.

J is TRBJ1-2 and V is TRBV29-1; D uncertain. Germline values: CDR1 SQVTM, CDR2 ANQGSEA. The CDR3 contains 15 residues. V dropped 6 bases and J dropped 3 bases, with 20 bases sitting between them. The CDR3 bases are TGCAGCGTGGGCGTCGTTAAGGGTCGTGACTATGGCTACACCTTC. Encoded protein: CSVGVVKGRDYGYTF. The complete variable domain, with remaining parts taken from reference TRBV29-1 and TRBJ1-2, reads SAVISQKPSRDICQRGTSLTIQCQVDSQVTMMFWYRQQPGQSLTLIATANQGSEATYESGFVIDKFPISRPNLTFSTLTVSNMSPEDSSIYLCSVGVVKGRDYGYTFGSGTRLTVV.

This clone turned up a few times. The chain recombines TRBV7-9 with TRBJ2-1; D is undetermined. The CDR3 spans 14 residues. V was pared by 11 bases and J by 4 bases, with 18 bases between. Germline V CDR1 and CDR2: SEHNR, FQNEAQ (reference sequence). DNA for the CDR3: TGTGCCGCGACACGAGGACGGAATTACAATGAGCAGTTCTTC. Amino acids: CAATRGRNYNEQFF.

Concerning this clone: This likely came from a read error, as a far larger clone is one base away. This chain connects TRBV6-6 to TRBJ2-2; D unclear. The CDR3 covers 13 residues. The ends were cut back, 3 bases at V and 7 bases at J, with 9 bases in the middle. From germline, CDR1 is MNHNY and CDR2 SVGAGI (reference sequence). The CDR3 DNA reads as TGTGCCAGCAGTTATAAAGAAGTCGGGGAGCTGTTTTTT. Protein sequence: CASSYKEVGELFF.

The rearrangement joins TRBV5-4 to TRBJ1-2; the D is unclear. This CDR3 region has 12 residues. Trimming pared 0 bases from V and 8 bases from J, leaving 8 bases between. Germline V gives CDR1 SGHNT, CDR2 YYREEE (reference sequence). CDR3 nucleotides: TGTGCCAGCAGCTTGGGTGCAGGAGGCTACACCTTC. Translation gives CASSLGAGGYTF.

This clone was seen more than once but under ten times. V and J are TRBV29-1 and TRBJ2-5; tentative D call: TRBD2 (5 bases). The V and J ends lost 1 base and 9 bases respectively, with 21 bases between them. Germline-derived CDR1 and CDR2 are SQVTM and ANQGSEA. This CDR3 contains 15 residues. CDR3 DNA sequence: TGCAGCGTTGAAGGAGGCCTCACCCCCCTGGAGGCCCAGTACTTC. Translated: CSVEGGLTPLEAQYF.

The genes are TRBV4-1 and TRBJ2-5, with D hard to call. The tail of the sequence fits TRBJ2-7 better, so the J call may be wrong. CDR1 is MGHRA, CDR2 YSYEKL, per germline. The CDR3 spans 15 residues. The CDR3 is CASSQDLGQAGEQYF. CDR3 DNA sequence: TGCGCCAGCAGCCAAGATTTAGGGCAGGCTGGCGAGCAGTACTTC.

This clone showed up just a few times. The V call is TRBV7-9, the J call TRBJ2-1, with 7 bases lining up with TRBD2. The germline gives CDR1 SEHNR, CDR2 FQNEAQ (reference sequence). V was clipped by 8 bases and J by 3 bases; unmatched bases: 1. This CDR3 region has 12 residues. CDR3 in amino acids: CASSSGYNEQFF. The CDR3 DNA is TGTGCCAGCTCTAGCGGCTACAATGAGCAGTTCTTC.

This chain joins TRBV4-1 and TRBJ2-5, with D perhaps TRBD2 (5 bases). The ends were cut back, 1 base at V and 1 base at J, with 13 bases in the middle. The CDR3 is made up of 16 amino acids. Looked up from germline, CDR1 is MGHRA and CDR2 is YSYEKL. The CDR3 nucleotides are TGCGCCAGCAGCCAAGCCCCGGGTAGCGTCCAAGAGACCCAGTACTTC. Its protein product is CASSQAPGSVQETQYF.

The genes are TRBV10-1 and TRBJ2-2; possible D gene TRBD2, 6 bases. Trimming removed 11 bases at V and 4 bases at J, with 11 bases between. CDR3 length: 12 amino acids. Germline V gene lookup returns CDR1 WNHNN and CDR2 SYGVQD (reference sequence). The CDR3 protein is CAAGTFTGELFF. Here the CDR3 DNA reads TGCGCCGCCGGGACTTTCACCGGGGAGCTGTTTTTT.

This clone was observed once. The chain links TRBV9 to TRBJ1-1; D is ambiguous. CDR1 is SGDLS and CDR2 is YYNGEE in the germline V gene. V shed 3 bases and J shed 7 bases, with 7 bases lying between them. The CDR3 covers 11 residues. CDR3 sequence reads: CASSEDGEAFF. CDR3 nucleotides: TGTGCCAGCAGCGAGGACGGTGAAGCTTTCTTT.

This clone was seen a few times. The conserved phenylalanine or tryptophan normally closing the CDR3 is absent here, so this likely arose from a read error. This chain links TRBV7-9 with TRBJ1-1; TRBD1 might be the D (5 bases). This CDR3 is built from 14 residues. V was clipped by 8 bases and J by 4 bases, with 17 bases between them. CDR1 is SEHNR, CDR2 FQNEAQ, per germline (reference sequence). CDR3 bases: TGTGCCAGCCAGGCGAAGGGGTTCGCCACTGAAGCTTTCCTT. It specifies CASQAKGFATEAFL.

The rearrangement uses TRBV4-1 and TRBJ1-1; no reliable D call. There are 14 residues in the CDR3. Trimming pared 1 base from V and 2 bases from J, leaving 8 bases between. CDR1 is MGHRA, CDR2 YSYEKL, per germline. The CDR3 DNA reads TGCGCCAGCAGCCAAGCTCCCAGTAACACTGAAGCTTTCTTT. This gives the protein CASSQAPSNTEAFF.

This clone was seen a few times. The chain joins TRBV4-1 to TRBJ1-4; D is undetermined. V was clipped by 2 bases and J by 5 bases, with 12 bases between them. CDR1 and CDR2 from the germline V gene are MGHRA and YSYEKL. CDR3 size: 15 residues. CDR3 DNA: TGCGCCAGCAGCCAACTCGAGAGTTCGAATGAAAAACTGTTTTTT. Amino acid sequence: CASSQLESSNEKLFF.

The rearrangement joins TRBV4-1 to TRBJ1-5; TRBD1 is a possible D gene (5 bases). This CDR3 is 14 amino acids long. Trimming pared 4 bases from V and 7 bases from J, leaving 14 bases between. Germline V gene lookup returns CDR1 MGHRA and CDR2 YSYEKL. The CDR3 DNA reads as TGCGCCAGCAGCCCAGGAGGGACGTGGCAGCCCCAGCATTTT. Protein sequence: CASSPGGTWQPQHF.

V usage is TRBV20-1 and J usage is TRBJ2-7; a possible D gene is TRBD2 (6 bases). The V and J ends lost 5 bases and 4 bases respectively, with 9 bases between them. The germline CDR1 and CDR2 sequences are DFQATT and SNEGSKA (reference sequence). CDR3 length: 11 residues. Written as DNA, the CDR3 is TGCAGTGCTCGACTAGATTACGAGCAGTACTTC. It translates to CSARLDYEQYF.